These T cell receptor beta chains were read from a single sample in a study of radiotherapy plus CTLA-4 blockade in lung cancer. Libraries were prepared by immunoSEQ multiplex PCR; TCRdb keeps only in-frame clonotypes and omits some of them. The table has around 85,000 clones, 70% to 90% seen once. The material sequenced was peripheral blood, taken from a patient treated with radiotherapy plus ipilimumab. The receptors stem from a human donor with non-small cell lung cancer who had a partial response to radiotherapy plus ipilimumab. Each CDR3 is given with its conserved first and last residue. D genes are given only for firm matches. Size is omitted from some rows. Given values are once, few, many or a class for expanded clones.

v_call: TRBV28
clone_size: NA
j_call: TRBJ2-3
d_call: NA
cdr3_aa: CASSPRGYTDTQYF
cdr3_nt: TGTGCCAGCAGTCCCCGGGGGTACACAGATACGCAGTATTTT

v_call: TRBV10-3
clone_size: NA
j_call: TRBJ1-2
d_call: TRBD1
cdr3_aa: CAIKSGTGTSLGGYTF
cdr3_nt: TGTGCCATTAAGTCGGGGACAGGGACATCACTGGGAGGCTACACCTTC

v_call: TRBV28
clone_size: NA
j_call: TRBJ1-5
d_call: TRBD1
cdr3_aa: CASKGTGDYSNQPQHF
cdr3_nt: TGTGCCAGCAAGGGGACAGGGGACTATAGCAATCAGCCCCAGCATTTT

v_call: TRBV25-1
clone_size: NA
j_call: TRBJ1-2
d_call: NA
cdr3_aa: CASSFQGFSSYGYTF
cdr3_nt: TGTGCCAGCAGTTTTCAGGGATTCTCCAGCTATGGCTACACCTTC

v_call: TRBV4-1
clone_size: NA
j_call: TRBJ2-1
d_call: NA
cdr3_aa: CASSQEGLALSSYNEQFF
cdr3_nt: TGCGCCAGCAGCCAAGAAGGGCTAGCTTTGAGCTCCTACAATGAGCAGTTCTTC

v_call: TRBV5-3
clone_size: once
j_call: TRBJ1-5
d_call: TRBD1
cdr3_aa: CARSLETGATGQPQHF
cdr3_nt: TGTGCCAGAAGCTTGGAAACAGGGGCTACCGGTCAGCCCCAGCATTTT

v_call: TRBV4-2
clone_size: NA
j_call: TRBJ1-4
d_call: TRBD1
cdr3_aa: CASSQKDRVEKLFF
cdr3_nt: TGTGCCAGCAGCCAAAAGGACAGGGTGGAGAAACTGTTTTTT

v_call: TRBV6-6
clone_size: NA
j_call: TRBJ1-1
d_call: NA
cdr3_aa: CASSYSGSVNTEAFF
cdr3_nt: TGTGCCAGCAGTTACTCGGGCAGTGTTAACACTGAAGCTTTCTTT

v_call: TRBV4-1
clone_size: NA
j_call: TRBJ2-5
d_call: TRBD1
cdr3_aa: CASSQDLGTGIMTQYF
cdr3_nt: TGCGCCAGCAGCCAAGATTTAGGGACAGGGATTATGACCCAGTACTTC

v_call: TRBV28
clone_size: once
j_call: TRBJ2-7
d_call: NA
cdr3_aa: CASSFGRGEQYF
cdr3_nt: TGTGCCAGCAGTTTTGGGCGCGGGGAGCAGTACTTC

v_call: TRBV5-8
clone_size: NA
j_call: TRBJ2-1
d_call: NA
cdr3_aa: CASPRTRTTRDEQFF
cdr3_nt: TGTGCCAGCCCCCGTACGAGGACAACAAGGGATGAGCAGTTCTTC

v_call: TRBV18
clone_size: NA
j_call: TRBJ1-1
d_call: NA
cdr3_aa: CASSPPSTGNTEAFF
cdr3_nt: TGTGCCAGCTCACCACCTTCAACAGGGAACACTGAAGCTTTCTTT

v_call: TRBV6-6
clone_size: NA
j_call: TRBJ2-2
d_call: NA
cdr3_aa: CASSYSSRSGELFF
cdr3_nt: TGTGCCAGCAGTTACTCATCGAGATCCGGGGAGCTGTTTTTT

v_call: TRBV25-1
clone_size: NA
j_call: TRBJ2-6
d_call: NA
cdr3_aa: CASSEWQGSGANVLTF
cdr3_nt: TGTGCCAGCAGTGAATGGCAGGGATCTGGGGCCAACGTCCTGACTTTC

v_call: TRBV27
clone_size: NA
j_call: TRBJ2-7
d_call: NA
cdr3_aa: CASRPARVTDSYEQYF
cdr3_nt: TGTGCCAGCAGACCCGCTCGGGTTACGGATTCCTACGAGCAGTACTTC

v_call: TRBV28
clone_size: NA
j_call: TRBJ1-2
d_call: NA
cdr3_aa: CASSSLPTMGPNYGYTF
cdr3_nt: TGTGCCAGCAGTTCATTACCGACAATGGGCCCTAACTATGGCTACACCTTC

v_call: TRBV15
clone_size: NA
j_call: TRBJ1-2
d_call: NA
cdr3_aa: CATSREQAGMGGYTF
cdr3_nt: TGTGCCACCAGCAGAGAACAGGCAGGGATGGGTGGCTACACCTTC

v_call: TRBV7-2
clone_size: once
j_call: TRBJ2-3
d_call: NA
cdr3_aa: CASSRRVQGASTDTQYF
cdr3_nt: TGTGCCAGCAGCCGACGGGTACAGGGTGCTAGCACAGATACGCAGTATTTT

v_call: TRBV13
clone_size: NA
j_call: TRBJ2-2
d_call: NA
cdr3_aa: CASSLGQLRSGELFF
cdr3_nt: TGTGCCAGCAGCTTAGGACAGTTGCGTTCCGGGGAGCTGTTTTTT

v_call: TRBV20-1
clone_size: NA
j_call: TRBJ1-2
d_call: NA
cdr3_aa: CSANEFVGFTF
cdr3_nt: TGCAGTGCAAACGAGTTTGTGGGCTTTACCTTC

v_call: TRBV28
clone_size: NA
j_call: TRBJ2-7
d_call: TRBD1
cdr3_aa: CASRQGSYEQYF
cdr3_nt: TGTGCCAGCCGACAGGGGTCCTACGAGCAGTACTTC

v_call: TRBV18
clone_size: NA
j_call: TRBJ1-1
d_call: TRBD1
cdr3_aa: CASSRDRIFMNTEAFF
cdr3_nt: TGTGCCAGCTCCCGGGACAGGATCTTTATGAACACTGAAGCTTTCTTT

v_call: TRBV2
clone_size: NA
j_call: TRBJ2-3
d_call: TRBD2
cdr3_aa: CASTAGDSYTQYF
cdr3_nt: TGTGCCAGCACGGCGGGAGATTCATATACGCAGTATTTT

v_call: TRBV15
clone_size: NA
j_call: TRBJ2-7
d_call: NA
cdr3_aa: CATSRVGGVAYEQYF
cdr3_nt: TGTGCCACCAGCAGAGTCGGCGGGGTCGCCTACGAGCAGTACTTC

v_call: TRBV5-1
clone_size: NA
j_call: TRBJ2-6
d_call: NA
cdr3_aa: CASSLARQVSSGANVLTF
cdr3_nt: TGCGCCAGCAGCTTGGCCAGACAGGTCAGCTCTGGGGCCAACGTCCTGACTTTC

v_call: TRBV28
clone_size: NA
j_call: TRBJ1-5
d_call: NA
cdr3_aa: CASSLLNQPQHF
cdr3_nt: TGTGCCAGCAGCCTATTGAATCAGCCCCAGCATTTT

v_call: TRBV5-1
clone_size: NA
j_call: TRBJ2-5
d_call: NA
cdr3_aa: CASSLGNNPQETQYF
cdr3_nt: TGCGCCAGCAGCTTGGGCAACAATCCCCAAGAGACCCAGTACTTC

v_call: TRBV19
clone_size: NA
j_call: TRBJ1-5
d_call: TRBD1
cdr3_aa: CASSRGTGDYQPQHF
cdr3_nt: TGTGCCAGTAGTAGGGGGACAGGGGATTATCAGCCCCAGCATTTT

v_call: TRBV6-1
clone_size: few
j_call: TRBJ1-5
d_call: NA
cdr3_aa: CASSERQGSYQPQHF
cdr3_nt: TGTGCCAGCAGTGAACGGCAGGGTAGCTATCAGCCCCAGCATTTT

v_call: TRBV30
clone_size: NA
j_call: TRBJ2-7
d_call: NA
cdr3_aa: CAWKGRGSATYEQYF
cdr3_nt: TGTGCCTGGAAAGGACGCGGGTCGGCCACCTACGAGCAGTACTTC

v_call: TRBV6-1
clone_size: NA
j_call: TRBJ1-5
d_call: NA
cdr3_aa: CASSRNLEGNQPQHF
cdr3_nt: TGTGCCAGCAGTAGAAACCTGGAGGGCAATCAGCCCCAGCATTTT

v_call: TRBV9
clone_size: NA
j_call: TRBJ2-5
d_call: TRBD2
cdr3_aa: CASSVGGTSGKETQYF
cdr3_nt: TGTGCCAGCAGCGTAGGGGGGACTAGCGGGAAAGAGACCCAGTACTTC

v_call: TRBV29-1
clone_size: NA
j_call: TRBJ2-2
d_call: NA
cdr3_aa: CSAPRGTGELFF
cdr3_nt: TGCAGCGCCCCTCGGGGCACCGGGGAGCTGTTTTTT

v_call: TRBV5-1
clone_size: few
j_call: TRBJ2-5
d_call: NA
cdr3_aa: CASSLAKSSQETQYF
cdr3_nt: TGCGCCAGCAGCTTGGCCAAGAGTTCTCAAGAGACCCAGTACTTC

v_call: TRBV28
clone_size: NA
j_call: TRBJ1-1
d_call: TRBD1
cdr3_aa: CASRDTGTGGTEAFF
cdr3_nt: TGTGCCAGCAGAGACACCGGGACAGGGGGCACTGAAGCTTTCTTT

v_call: TRBV19
clone_size: NA
j_call: TRBJ2-3
d_call: NA
cdr3_aa: CASSIREDTQYF
cdr3_nt: TGTGCCAGTAGTATCCGGGAGGATACGCAGTATTTT

v_call: TRBV10-3
clone_size: NA
j_call: TRBJ2-1
d_call: NA
cdr3_aa: CAISQRGNEQFF
cdr3_nt: TGTGCCATCAGCCAAAGGGGTAATGAGCAGTTCTTC

v_call: TRBV6-1
clone_size: NA
j_call: TRBJ2-7
d_call: NA
cdr3_aa: CASSSPTGYEQYF
cdr3_nt: TGTGCCAGCAGTTCCCCGACAGGCTACGAGCAGTACTTC

v_call: TRBV11-3
clone_size: NA
j_call: TRBJ2-5
d_call: NA
cdr3_aa: CASSISSGSQETQYF
cdr3_nt: TGTGCCAGCAGCATAAGTAGCGGAAGTCAAGAGACCCAGTACTTC

v_call: TRBV15
clone_size: NA
j_call: TRBJ2-5
d_call: TRBD2
cdr3_aa: CATSDRESSGKRPETQYF
cdr3_nt: TGTGCCACCAGCGACCGGGAATCTAGCGGGAAACGACCCGAGACCCAGTACTTC

v_call: TRBV5-4
clone_size: NA
j_call: TRBJ2-2
d_call: TRBD2
cdr3_aa: CASSLASGKNTGELFF
cdr3_nt: TGTGCCAGCAGCTTGGCTAGCGGAAAGAACACCGGGGAGCTGTTTTTT

v_call: TRBV5-4
clone_size: NA
j_call: TRBJ2-1
d_call: NA
cdr3_aa: CASSPELGGSGHEQFF
cdr3_nt: TGTGCCAGCAGCCCTGAGTTGGGCGGGTCCGGTCATGAGCAGTTCTTC

v_call: TRBV28
clone_size: NA
j_call: TRBJ1-1
d_call: NA
cdr3_aa: CASSFRRGIMNTEAFF
cdr3_nt: TGTGCCAGCAGTTTCCGGCGAGGAATCATGAACACTGAAGCTTTCTTT

v_call: TRBV19
clone_size: NA
j_call: TRBJ1-1
d_call: TRBD1
cdr3_aa: CASSIPRGGPRLMNTEAFF
cdr3_nt: TGTGCCAGTAGTATACCCAGAGGGGGCCCTCGGCTGATGAACACTGAAGCTTTCTTT

v_call: TRBV28
clone_size: NA
j_call: TRBJ2-7
d_call: TRBD1
cdr3_aa: CASTLSQTGGREQYF
cdr3_nt: TGTGCCAGCACCCTGTCACAGACAGGGGGTAGAGAGCAGTACTTC